The TCR beta chain under discussion was sequenced for a study of blood T cell repertoires in COVID-19. In the original workflow: Amplified reference gene primers provided the basis for estimating nucleated cell counts. Sequenced by immunoSEQ multiplex PCR; TCRdb stores in-frame clones only, minus some. The V and J calls and the clone size are those of that table, but D and trimming were determined from the DNA. The sample has about 170,000 clones; more than 75% are singletons. Either two negative PCRs, clearance, or symptom resolution qualified Cohort 3 donors as recovered. The germline V gene encodes CDR1 SGHRS and CDR2 YFSETQ. CDR3 length: 14 amino acids. The ends lost 4 bases at V and 5 bases at J; junction bases unmatched: 8.

The source of this sequence is a woman aged 45-60 years who had recovered from COVID-19. The rearrangement links TRBV5-1 to TRBJ2-7; 8 positions agree with TRBD2. The material sequenced was PBMCs or T cells enriched from blood (not recorded which). The CDR3 is CASSRSSGSHEQYF. The CDR3 nucleotides read TGCGCCAGCAGCAGGTCCAGCGGGAGCCACGAGCAGTACTTC.